This TCR beta chain was recovered during a study of cytomegalovirus exposure and HLA in healthy donors. Study as a whole: Around 200 million T cells yielded approximately 100 million unique TCR beta sequences, as an earlier analysis found. There were a few hundred genotyped donors. Of these, about 86% fell in the genetic ancestry cluster associated with self-reported Caucasian donors.

The PCR was carried out with 60 Vbeta primers and 13 Jbeta primers. The assay was immunoSEQ multiplex PCR, and TCRdb's table has in-frame clones only and misses some. In the table there are about 120,000 clones, 55% to 65% of which are singletons. J was trimmed by 6 bases and V by 4 bases; bases with no gene match: 5. This CDR3 has 14 residues. CDR1 and CDR2 from the germline V gene are SGHTA and FQGNSA. Comment on this clone: Antigen: not known.

Overall study findings and caveats: Immune exposure information available was restricted to CMV serostatus.

The receptor was isolated from a woman aged 30 to 39 in good health and CMV-seronegative. The chain is built from TRBV7-2 and TRBJ2-7, with 11 bases matching TRBD1. The sequencing input was PBMCs. As DNA, the CDR3 is TGTGCCAGCAGCTCCGGGACAGGGGGAAGCGAGCAGTACTTC. It is translated as CASSSGTGGSEQYF.